This record looks at one T cell receptor (beta chain) sequence and its context. No antigen is known for it. These data originate in a study of a mutant IDH1 vaccine in newly diagnosed glioma. Turning to the study itself: An approximately 60% male, roughly 40% female split and a mean age of about 44 years characterized treated patients.

CDR3 length: 11 amino acids. V was cut by 6 bases and J by 8 bases, with 9 bases left in between. CDR1 and CDR2 from the germline V gene are SNHLY and FYNNEI. Produced via immunoSEQ multiplex PCR; TCRdb's table is partial and in-frame only. The sample lists 43,000 or so clones, over 80% occurring once. Time point specified: week 35, safety follow-up. All doses held 300 ug of mutant IDH1 20-mer peptide, with topical imiquimod. Across weeks 1, 3, 5, 7, 11, 15, 19 and 23, patients received a vaccination each time, eight in all. The specimen comprised PBMCs, sampled from a glioma patient whose treatment included an IDH1 peptide vaccine. This sequence was found in a man between 50 and 59 years old with glioma. The chain employs TRBV2 and TRBJ2-3; the D is unclear. Written as DNA, the CDR3 is TGTGCCAGCAGGTCCGTGGTTACGCAGTATTTT. This encodes CASRSVVTQYF.